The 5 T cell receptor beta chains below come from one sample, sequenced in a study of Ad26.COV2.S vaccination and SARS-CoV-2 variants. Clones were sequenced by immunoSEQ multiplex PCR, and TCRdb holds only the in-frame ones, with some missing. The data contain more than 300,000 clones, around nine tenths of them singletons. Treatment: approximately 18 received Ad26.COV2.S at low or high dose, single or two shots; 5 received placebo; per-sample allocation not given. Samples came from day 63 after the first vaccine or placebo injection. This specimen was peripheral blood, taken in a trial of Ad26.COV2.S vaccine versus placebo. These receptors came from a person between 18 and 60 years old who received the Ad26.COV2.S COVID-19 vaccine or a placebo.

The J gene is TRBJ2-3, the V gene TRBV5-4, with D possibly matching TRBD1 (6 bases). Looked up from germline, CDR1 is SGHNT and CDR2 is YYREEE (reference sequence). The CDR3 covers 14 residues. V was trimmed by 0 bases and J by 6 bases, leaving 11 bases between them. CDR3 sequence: CASSLGQAPDTQYF. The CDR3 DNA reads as TGTGCCAGCAGCTTGGGACAGGCTCCGGATACGCAGTATTTT.

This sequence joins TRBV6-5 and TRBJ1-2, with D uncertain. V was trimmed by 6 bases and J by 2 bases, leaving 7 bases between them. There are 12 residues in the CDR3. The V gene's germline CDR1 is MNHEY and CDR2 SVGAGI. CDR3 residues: CASRWQNYGYTF. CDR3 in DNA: TGTGCCAGCAGGTGGCAGAACTATGGCTACACCTTC.

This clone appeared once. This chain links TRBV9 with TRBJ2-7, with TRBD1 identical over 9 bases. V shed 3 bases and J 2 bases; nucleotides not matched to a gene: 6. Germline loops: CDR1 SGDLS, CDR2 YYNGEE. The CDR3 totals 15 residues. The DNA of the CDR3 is TGTGCCAGCAGCGAAGGGTGGGACAGGGCCTACGAGCAGTACTTC. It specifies CASSEGWDRAYEQYF.

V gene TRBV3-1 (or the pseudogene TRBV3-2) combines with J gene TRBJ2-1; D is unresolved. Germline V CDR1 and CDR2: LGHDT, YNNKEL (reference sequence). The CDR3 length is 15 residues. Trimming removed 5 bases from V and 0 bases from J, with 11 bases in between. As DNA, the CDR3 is TGTGCCAGCAGCTTTACTGGAAGCTCCTACAATGAGCAGTTCTTC. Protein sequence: CASSFTGSSYNEQFF.

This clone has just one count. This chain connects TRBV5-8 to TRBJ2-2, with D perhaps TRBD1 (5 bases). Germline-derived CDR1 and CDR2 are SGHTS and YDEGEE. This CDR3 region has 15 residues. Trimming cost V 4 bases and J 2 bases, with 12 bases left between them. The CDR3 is CASSPAGLNTGELFF. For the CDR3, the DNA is TGTGCCAGCAGCCCGGCAGGGCTTAACACCGGGGAGCTGTTTTTT.